This TCR beta chain comes out of a study of blood T cell repertoires in COVID-19. Only in-frame clones appear in the TCRdb table, and some are missing; sequencing was by immunoSEQ multiplex PCR. The sample consists of about 140,000 clones, roughly 81% of them appearing once. Germline loops: CDR1 GTSNPN, CDR2 SVGIG (reference sequence). The CDR3 is made up of 19 amino acids. J gave up 0 bases and V 4 bases, and 13 bases lay outside the gene matches. The chain is built from TRBV30 and TRBJ2-1; TRBD2 matches at 12 bases. Sequencing was carried out using peripheral blood. This clonotype originated in a woman aged 45 to 65 with active or convalescent COVID-19. CDR3 protein: CAWIPGTSGFLSSYNEQFF. For the CDR3, the DNA is TGTGCCTGGATACCCGGGACTAGCGGGTTCTTGAGCTCCTACAATGAGCAGTTCTTC.